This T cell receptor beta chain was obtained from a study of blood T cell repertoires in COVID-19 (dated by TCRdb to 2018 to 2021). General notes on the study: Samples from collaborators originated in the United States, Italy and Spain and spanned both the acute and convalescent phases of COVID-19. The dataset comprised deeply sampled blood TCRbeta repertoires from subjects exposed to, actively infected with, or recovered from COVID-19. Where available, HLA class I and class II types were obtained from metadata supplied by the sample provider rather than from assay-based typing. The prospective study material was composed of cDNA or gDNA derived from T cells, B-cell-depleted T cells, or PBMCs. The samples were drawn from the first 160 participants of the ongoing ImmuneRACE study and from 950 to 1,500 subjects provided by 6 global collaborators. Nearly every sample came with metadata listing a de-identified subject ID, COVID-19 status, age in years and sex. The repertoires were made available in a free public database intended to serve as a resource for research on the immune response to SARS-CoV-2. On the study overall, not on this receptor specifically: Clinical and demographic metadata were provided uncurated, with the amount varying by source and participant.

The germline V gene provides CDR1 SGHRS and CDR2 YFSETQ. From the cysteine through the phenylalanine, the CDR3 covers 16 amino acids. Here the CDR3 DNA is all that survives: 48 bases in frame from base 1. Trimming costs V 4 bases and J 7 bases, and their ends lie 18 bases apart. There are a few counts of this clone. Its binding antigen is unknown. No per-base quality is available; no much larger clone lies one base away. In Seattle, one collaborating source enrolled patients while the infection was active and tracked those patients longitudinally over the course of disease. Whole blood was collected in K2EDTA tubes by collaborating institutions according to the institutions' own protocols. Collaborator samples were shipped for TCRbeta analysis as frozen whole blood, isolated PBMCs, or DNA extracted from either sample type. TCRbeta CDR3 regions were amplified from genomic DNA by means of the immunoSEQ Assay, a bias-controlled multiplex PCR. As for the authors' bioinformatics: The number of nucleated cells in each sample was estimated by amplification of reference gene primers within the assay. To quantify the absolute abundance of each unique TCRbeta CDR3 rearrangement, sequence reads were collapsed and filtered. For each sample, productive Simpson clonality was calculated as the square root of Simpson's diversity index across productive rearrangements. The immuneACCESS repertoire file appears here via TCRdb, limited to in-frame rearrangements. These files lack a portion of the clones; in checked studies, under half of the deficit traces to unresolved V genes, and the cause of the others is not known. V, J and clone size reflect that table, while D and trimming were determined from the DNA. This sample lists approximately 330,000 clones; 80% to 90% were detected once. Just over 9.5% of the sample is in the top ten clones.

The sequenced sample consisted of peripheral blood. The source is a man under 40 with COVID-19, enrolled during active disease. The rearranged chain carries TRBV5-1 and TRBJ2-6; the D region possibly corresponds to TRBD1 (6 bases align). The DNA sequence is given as TGCGCCAGCAGCCACTCAGGGGCCAACCTTGCCAACGTCCTGACTTTC. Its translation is CASSHSGANLANVLTF.